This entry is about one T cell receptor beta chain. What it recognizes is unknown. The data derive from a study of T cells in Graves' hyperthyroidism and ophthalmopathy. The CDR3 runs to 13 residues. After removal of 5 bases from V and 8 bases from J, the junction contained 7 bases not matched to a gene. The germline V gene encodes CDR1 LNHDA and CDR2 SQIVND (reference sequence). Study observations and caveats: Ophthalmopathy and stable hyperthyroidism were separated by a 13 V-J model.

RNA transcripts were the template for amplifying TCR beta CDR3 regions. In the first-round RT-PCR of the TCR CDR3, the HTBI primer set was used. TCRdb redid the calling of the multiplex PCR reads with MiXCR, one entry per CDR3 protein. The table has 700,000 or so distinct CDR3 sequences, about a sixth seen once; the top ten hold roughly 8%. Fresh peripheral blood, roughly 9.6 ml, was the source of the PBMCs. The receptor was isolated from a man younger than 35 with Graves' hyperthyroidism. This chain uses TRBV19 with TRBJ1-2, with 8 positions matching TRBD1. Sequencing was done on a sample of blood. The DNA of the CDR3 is TGTGCCAGTAGTTCAGACAGGGGCGGCGGCTACACCTTC. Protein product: CASSSDRGGGYTF.